This TCR beta chain was recorded in a study of T cell responses to AZD1222 COVID-19 vaccine. Overall study findings and caveats: The sample set comprised mostly white British donors with more females, and clonal diversity was possibly underestimated. An increase in Spike-specific TCR breadth and depth was observed after two AZD1222 doses. After the peak T cell response, and only then, were repertoires sampled.

This CDR3 is built from 13 residues. CDR1 SNHLY and CDR2 FYNNEI come from the germline V gene. The V and J ends lost 6 bases and 0 bases, in that order; junction bases with no gene match: 2. Points on this clone: Its antigen is undetermined.

Only in-frame clones appear in the TCRdb table, and some are missing; sequencing was by immunoSEQ multiplex PCR. The sample lists about 110,000 clones, approximately 84% seen once, with more than 6.5% in the top ten. Sequenced material: peripheral blood, taken on day 0 of AZD1222 vaccination. This sequence was found in an adult in good health. The gene calls are TRBV2 and TRBJ2-7; 7 bases align to TRBD1. This CDR3 reads CASRRQGSYEQYF. Written as DNA, the CDR3 is TGTGCCAGCAGAAGACAGGGCTCCTACGAGCAGTACTTC.